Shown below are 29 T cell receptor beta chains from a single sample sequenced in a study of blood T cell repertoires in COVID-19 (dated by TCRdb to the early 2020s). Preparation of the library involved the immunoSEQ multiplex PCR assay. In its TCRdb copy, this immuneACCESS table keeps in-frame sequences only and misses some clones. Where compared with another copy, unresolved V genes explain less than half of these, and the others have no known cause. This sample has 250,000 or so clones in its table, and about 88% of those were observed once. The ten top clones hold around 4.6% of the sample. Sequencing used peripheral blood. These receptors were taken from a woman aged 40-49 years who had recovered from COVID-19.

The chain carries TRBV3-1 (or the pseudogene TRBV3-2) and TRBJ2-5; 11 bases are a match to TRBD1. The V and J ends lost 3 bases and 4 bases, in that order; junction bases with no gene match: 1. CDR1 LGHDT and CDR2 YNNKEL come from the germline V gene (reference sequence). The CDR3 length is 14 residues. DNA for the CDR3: TGTGCCAGCAGCCAGGGGACAGGGGGAGAGACCCAGTACTTC. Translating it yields CASSQGTGGETQYF.

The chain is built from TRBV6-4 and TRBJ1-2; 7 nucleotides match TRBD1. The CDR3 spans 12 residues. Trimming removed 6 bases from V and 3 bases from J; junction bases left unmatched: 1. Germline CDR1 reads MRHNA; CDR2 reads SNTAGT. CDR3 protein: CASRTGYYGYTF. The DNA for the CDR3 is TGTGCCAGCAGGACAGGGTACTATGGCTACACCTTC.

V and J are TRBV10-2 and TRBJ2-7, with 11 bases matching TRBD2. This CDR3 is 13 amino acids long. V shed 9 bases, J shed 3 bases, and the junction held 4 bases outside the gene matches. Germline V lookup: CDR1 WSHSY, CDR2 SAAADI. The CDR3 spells CARGTSGFYEQYV. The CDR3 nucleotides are TGCGCCAGGGGGACTAGCGGATTCTACGAGCAGTACGTC.

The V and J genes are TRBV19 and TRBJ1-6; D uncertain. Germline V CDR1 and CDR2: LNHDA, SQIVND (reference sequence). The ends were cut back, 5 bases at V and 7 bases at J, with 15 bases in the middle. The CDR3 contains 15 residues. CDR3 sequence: CASSREGPKNSPLHF. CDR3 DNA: TGTGCCAGTAGTCGGGAAGGACCGAAGAATTCACCCCTCCACTTT.

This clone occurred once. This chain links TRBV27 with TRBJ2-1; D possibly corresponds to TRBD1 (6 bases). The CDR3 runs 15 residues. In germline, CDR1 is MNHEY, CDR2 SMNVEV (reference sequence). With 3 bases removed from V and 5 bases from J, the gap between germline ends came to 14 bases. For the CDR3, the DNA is TGTGCCAGCAGTTTCGGACAGAACCCAAACAATGAGCAGTTCTTC. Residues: CASSFGQNPNNEQFF.

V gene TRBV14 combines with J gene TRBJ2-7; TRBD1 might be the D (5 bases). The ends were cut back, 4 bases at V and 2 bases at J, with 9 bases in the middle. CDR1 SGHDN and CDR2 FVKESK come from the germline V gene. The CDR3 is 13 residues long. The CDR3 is CASSLRTTYEQYF. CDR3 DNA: TGTGCCAGCAGCCTTAGGACAACCTACGAGCAGTACTTC.

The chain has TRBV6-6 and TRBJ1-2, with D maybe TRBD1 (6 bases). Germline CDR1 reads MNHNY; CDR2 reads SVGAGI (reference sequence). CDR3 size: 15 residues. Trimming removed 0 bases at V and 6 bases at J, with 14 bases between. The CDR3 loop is CASSYSRSGDDGYTF. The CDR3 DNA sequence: TGTGCCAGCAGTTACTCCCGGTCAGGGGACGATGGCTACACCTTC.

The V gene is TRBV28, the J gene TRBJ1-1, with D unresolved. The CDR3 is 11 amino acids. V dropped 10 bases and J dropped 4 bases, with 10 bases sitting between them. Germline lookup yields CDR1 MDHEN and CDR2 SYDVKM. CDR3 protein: CATRDLTEAFF. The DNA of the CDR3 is TGTGCCACGCGGGATCTCACTGAAGCTTTCTTT.

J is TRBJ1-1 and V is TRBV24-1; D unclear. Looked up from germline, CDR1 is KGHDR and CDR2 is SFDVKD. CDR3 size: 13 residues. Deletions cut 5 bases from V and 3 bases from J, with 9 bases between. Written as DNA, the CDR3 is TGTGCCACCAGTGCGCCGGCGGACACTGAAGCTTTCTTT. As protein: CATSAPADTEAFF.

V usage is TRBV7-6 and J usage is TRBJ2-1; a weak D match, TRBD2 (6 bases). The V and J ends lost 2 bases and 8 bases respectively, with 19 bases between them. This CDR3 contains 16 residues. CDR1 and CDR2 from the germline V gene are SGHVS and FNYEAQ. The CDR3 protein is CASSLRPSESQDEQFF. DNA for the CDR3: TGTGCCAGCAGCTTAAGGCCTAGCGAGTCCCAGGATGAGCAGTTCTTC.

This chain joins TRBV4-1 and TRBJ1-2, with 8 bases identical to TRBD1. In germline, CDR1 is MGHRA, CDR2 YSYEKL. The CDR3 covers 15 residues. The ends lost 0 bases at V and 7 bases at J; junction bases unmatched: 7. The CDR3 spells CASSQEWGQAFGYTF. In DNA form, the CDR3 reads TGCGCCAGCAGCCAAGAATGGGGACAGGCTTTTGGCTACACCTTC.

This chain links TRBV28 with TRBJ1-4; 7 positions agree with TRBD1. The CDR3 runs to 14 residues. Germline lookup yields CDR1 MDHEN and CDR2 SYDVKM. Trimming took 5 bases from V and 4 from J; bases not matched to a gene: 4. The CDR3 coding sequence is TGTGCCAGCAGTACCGGGACAGTTAATGAAAAACTGTTTTTT. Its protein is CASSTGTVNEKLFF.

Written as DNA, the CDR3 is TGCAGTGCTAGTCTGGGTGGGGGGTTTAACACCTTC. Protein product: CSASLGGGFNTF. This chain uses TRBV20-1 with TRBJ1-2; tentatively, D is TRBD1 (5 bases). This CDR3 is 12 amino acids long. Germline V CDR1 and CDR2: DFQATT, SNEGSKA (reference sequence). V shed 3 bases and J shed 12 bases, with 17 bases lying between them.

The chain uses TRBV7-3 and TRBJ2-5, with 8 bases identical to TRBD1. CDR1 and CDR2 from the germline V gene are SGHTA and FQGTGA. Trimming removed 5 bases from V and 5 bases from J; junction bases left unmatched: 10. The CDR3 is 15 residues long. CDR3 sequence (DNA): TGTGCCAGCAGCGCGACCTCGGACAGGGCGGAGACCCAGTACTTC. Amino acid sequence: CASSATSDRAETQYF. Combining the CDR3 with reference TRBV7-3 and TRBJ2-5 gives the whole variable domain GAGVSQTPSNKVTEKGKYVELRCDPISGHTALYWYRQSLGQGPEFLIYFQGTGAADDSGLPNDRFFAVRPEGSVSTLKIQRTERGDSAVYLCASSATSDRAETQYFGPGTRLLVL.

CDR3 loop: CAITIQGSTEAFF. The CDR3, as DNA: TGTGCCATCACCATACAGGGGTCCACTGAAGCTTTCTTT. The chain uses TRBV10-3 and TRBJ1-1, with TRBD1 matching over 7 bases. Germline V gene sequence: CDR1 ENHRY, CDR2 SYGVKD. J lost 4 bases, V lost 7 bases, and 6 bases had no gene match. This CDR3 region has 13 residues.

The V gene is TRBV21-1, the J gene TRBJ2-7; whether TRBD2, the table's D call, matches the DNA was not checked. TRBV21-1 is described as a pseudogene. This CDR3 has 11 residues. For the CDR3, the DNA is TGTGCCAGCAGCCTAATGTACGAGCAGTACGTC. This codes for CASSLMYEQYV.

As DNA, the CDR3 is TGCGCCAGCAGCGATACCCAGGGAAGTGGCTACACCTTC. Residues: CASSDTQGSGYTF. The V gene is TRBV5-1, the J gene TRBJ1-2; TRBD1 is a possible D gene (5 bases). Germline lookup yields CDR1 SGHRS and CDR2 YFSETQ. Deletions cut 4 bases from V and 7 bases from J, with 14 bases between. The CDR3 has 13 residues.

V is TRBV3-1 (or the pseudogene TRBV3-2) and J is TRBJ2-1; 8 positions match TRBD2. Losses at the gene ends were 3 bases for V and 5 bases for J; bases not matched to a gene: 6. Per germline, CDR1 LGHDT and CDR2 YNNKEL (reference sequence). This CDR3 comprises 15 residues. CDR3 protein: CASSHRGGPNNEQFF. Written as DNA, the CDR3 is TGTGCCAGCAGCCACCGGGGGGGGCCAAACAATGAGCAGTTCTTC.

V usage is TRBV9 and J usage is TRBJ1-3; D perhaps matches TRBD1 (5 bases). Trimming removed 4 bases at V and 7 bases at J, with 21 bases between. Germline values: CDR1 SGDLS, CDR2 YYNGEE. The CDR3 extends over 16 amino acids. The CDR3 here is CASSPSSPGERNTIYF. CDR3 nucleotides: TGTGCCAGCAGCCCCTCCTCGCCGGGGGAAAGGAACACCATATATTTT.

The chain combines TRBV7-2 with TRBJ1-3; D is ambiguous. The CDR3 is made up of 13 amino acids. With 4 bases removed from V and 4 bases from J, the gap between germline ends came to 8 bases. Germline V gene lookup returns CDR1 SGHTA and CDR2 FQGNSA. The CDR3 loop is CASSSPPGNTIYF. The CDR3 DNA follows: TGTGCCAGCAGCTCCCCCCCAGGAAACACCATATATTTT. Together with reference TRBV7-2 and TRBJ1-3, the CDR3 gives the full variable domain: GAGVSQSPSNKVTEKGKDVELRCDPISGHTALYWYRQSLGQGLEFLIYFQGNSAPDKSGLPSDRFSAERTGGSVSTLTIQRTQQEDSAVYLCASSSPPGNTIYFGEGSWLTVV.

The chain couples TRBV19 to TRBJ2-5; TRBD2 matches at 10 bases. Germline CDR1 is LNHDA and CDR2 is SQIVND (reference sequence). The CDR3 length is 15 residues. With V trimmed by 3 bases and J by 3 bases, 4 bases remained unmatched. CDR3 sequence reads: CASSIHLAGEETQYF. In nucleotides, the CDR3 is TGTGCCAGTAGTATCCACCTAGCGGGAGAAGAGACCCAGTACTTC.

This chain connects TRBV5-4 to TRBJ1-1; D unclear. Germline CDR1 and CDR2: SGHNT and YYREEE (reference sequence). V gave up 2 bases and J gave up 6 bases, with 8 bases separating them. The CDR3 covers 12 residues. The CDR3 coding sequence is TGTGCCAGCAGCTTTGGCGGCCCTGAAGCTTTCTTT. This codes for CASSFGGPEAFF.

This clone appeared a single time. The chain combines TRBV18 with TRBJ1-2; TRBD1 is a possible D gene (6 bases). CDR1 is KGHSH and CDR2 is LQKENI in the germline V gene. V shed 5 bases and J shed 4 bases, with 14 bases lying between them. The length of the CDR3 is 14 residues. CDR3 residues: CASSLRTDPYGYTF. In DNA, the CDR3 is TGTGCCAGCTCATTACGGACAGATCCCTATGGCTACACCTTC.

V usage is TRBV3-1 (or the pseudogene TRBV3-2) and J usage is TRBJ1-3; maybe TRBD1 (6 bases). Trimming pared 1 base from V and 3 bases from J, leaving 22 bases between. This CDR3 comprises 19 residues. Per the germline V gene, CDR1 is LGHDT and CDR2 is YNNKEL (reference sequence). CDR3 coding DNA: TGTGCCAGCAGCCAAGGCATCAGCTTCGGAAGGACAGTTGGAAACACCATATATTTT. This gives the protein CASSQGISFGRTVGNTIYF.

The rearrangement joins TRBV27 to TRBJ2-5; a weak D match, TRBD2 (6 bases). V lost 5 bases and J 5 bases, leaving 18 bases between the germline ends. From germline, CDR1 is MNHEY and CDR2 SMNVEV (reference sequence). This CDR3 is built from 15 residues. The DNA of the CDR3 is TGTGCCAGCAGTAGGGTTCGGGGGTTTGGCGAGACCCAGTACTTC. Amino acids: CASSRVRGFGETQYF.

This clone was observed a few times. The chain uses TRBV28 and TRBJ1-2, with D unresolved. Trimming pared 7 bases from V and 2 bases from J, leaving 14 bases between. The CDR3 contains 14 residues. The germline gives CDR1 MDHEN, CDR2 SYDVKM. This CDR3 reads CASKRPVLNYGYTF. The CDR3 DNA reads TGTGCCAGCAAGAGGCCCGTACTCAACTATGGCTACACCTTC.

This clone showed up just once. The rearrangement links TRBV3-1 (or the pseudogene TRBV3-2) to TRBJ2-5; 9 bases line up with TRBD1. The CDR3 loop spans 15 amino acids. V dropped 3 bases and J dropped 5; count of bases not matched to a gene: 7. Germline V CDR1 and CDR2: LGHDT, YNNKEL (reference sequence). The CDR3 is CASSQLQGAGETQYF. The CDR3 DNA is TGTGCCAGCAGCCAGTTACAGGGGGCCGGGGAGACCCAGTACTTC.

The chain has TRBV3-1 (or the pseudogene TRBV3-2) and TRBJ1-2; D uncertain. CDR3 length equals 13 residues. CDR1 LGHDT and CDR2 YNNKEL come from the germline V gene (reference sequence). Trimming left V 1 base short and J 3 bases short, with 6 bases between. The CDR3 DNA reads TGTGCCAGCAGCCAAGGTTCGGACTATGGCTACACCTTC. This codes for CASSQGSDYGYTF.

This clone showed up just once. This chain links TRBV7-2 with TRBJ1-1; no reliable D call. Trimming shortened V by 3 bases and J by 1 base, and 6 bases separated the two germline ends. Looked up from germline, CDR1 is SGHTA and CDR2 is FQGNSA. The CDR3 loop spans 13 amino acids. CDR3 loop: CASSFARNTEAFF. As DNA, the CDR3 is TGTGCCAGCAGCTTCGCTAGGAACACTGAAGCTTTCTTT.